Each of the 25 T cell receptor beta chains below was sequenced from the same sample in a study of OX40 agonist ivuxolimab in advanced cancers. Library preparation was by the immunoSEQ multiplex PCR assay. The table comes from immuneACCESS by way of TCRdb, which keeps in-frame sequences with V and J called. Part of the clones is missing from these tables; in studies checked, under half for an unresolved V gene and the rest for unknown reasons. This sample has about 64,000 clones in its table, and 80% of those were observed once. The ten largest clonotypes hold 1% to 1.5% of the sample. Here the sequenced sample was CD4+ or CD8+ T cells sorted from blood, taken in a trial of the OX40 agonist ivuxolimab. The receptors were sampled from an adult with an advanced solid tumor such as melanoma, head and neck, liver or kidney cancer.

The gene calls are TRBV4-3 and TRBJ2-2; 9 bases align to TRBD2. From germline, CDR1 is LGHNA and CDR2 YSLEER. V lost 4 bases, J lost 4 bases, and 10 bases stayed unmatched. CDR3 length: 17 residues. CDR3 DNA: TGCGCCAGCAGCCGCTTCCTAGCGGGGAGAGGCACCGGGGAGCTGTTTTTT. Protein product: CASSRFLAGRGTGELFF.

The chain combines TRBV10-3 with TRBJ2-2; TRBD2 might be the D (5 bases). CDR1 and CDR2 (germline): ENHRY, SYGVKD. V gave up 4 bases and J gave up 5 bases, with 5 bases separating them. This CDR3 spans 12 amino acids. CDR3 sequence reads: CAISGGTGELFF. Here the CDR3 DNA reads TGTGCCATCAGTGGAGGGACCGGGGAGCTGTTTTTT.

The J gene is TRBJ1-5, the V gene TRBV5-1, with a weak D call TRBD1 (6 bases). Between the trimmed V and J ends, which lost 0 bases and 0 bases, there was a span of 10 bases. Germline CDR1 reads SGHRS; CDR2 reads YFSETQ. This CDR3 spans 16 amino acids. The CDR3 nucleotides read TGCGCCAGCAGCTTGGAAGGGGGGTCTAGCAATCAGCCCCAGCATTTT. It specifies CASSLEGGSSNQPQHF.

This chain uses TRBV7-2 with TRBJ1-1, with D possibly TRBD1 on 5 matching bases. The V end was cut by 1 base, the J end by 0 bases, with 9 bases between. Germline CDR1 SGHTA, CDR2 FQGNSA. This CDR3 region has 15 residues. This CDR3 is CASSLGGPMNTEAFF. The CDR3 DNA reads TGTGCCAGCAGCTTAGGGGGACCTATGAACACTGAAGCTTTCTTT.

The chain combines TRBV18 with TRBJ1-2, with 10 bases lining up with TRBD1. CDR1 and CDR2 from the germline V gene are KGHSH and LQKENI. This CDR3 contains 15 residues. With 8 bases clipped from V and 2 bases from J, the junction kept 8 bases outside the gene matches. DNA of the CDR3: TGTGCCAGCGGCGACAGGGGGCCCCCAAACTATGGCTACACCTTC. Translation: CASGDRGPPNYGYTF.

Here the CDR3 reads CASSHEIFNEQFF. DNA for the CDR3: TGCGCCAGCAGCCATGAGATCTTCAATGAGCAGTTCTTC. V gene TRBV4-3 combines with J gene TRBJ2-1; unclear D gene. The CDR3 is 13 residues long. V was trimmed by 3 bases and J by 6 bases, leaving 9 bases between them. Germline CDR1 and CDR2: LGHNA and YSLEER.

V and J are TRBV28 and TRBJ2-2; D not certain. V was clipped by 3 bases and J by 3 bases, with 5 bases between them. CDR3 length: 13 residues. Germline CDR1 reads MDHEN; CDR2 reads SYDVKM. In nucleotides, the CDR3 is TGTGCCAGCAGTTTCGTGGACACCGGGGAGCTGTTTTTT. Amino acid sequence: CASSFVDTGELFF.

The V and J genes are TRBV19 and TRBJ1-4; tentative D call: TRBD1 (5 bases). The CDR3 contains 14 residues. V was clipped by 9 bases and J by 8 bases, with 19 bases between them. Germline CDR1 LNHDA, CDR2 SQIVND (reference sequence). The CDR3 sequence is CASRWGPLEEKLFF. The CDR3 region has the DNA TGTGCCAGCAGATGGGGCCCGCTGGAAGAAAAACTGTTTTTT.

The V gene is TRBV29-1, the J gene TRBJ1-2; D not certain. CDR1 SQVTM and CDR2 ANQGSEA come from the germline V gene. Trimming pared 4 bases from V and 1 base from J, leaving 7 bases between. This CDR3 spans 12 amino acids. CDR3 nucleotide sequence: TGCAGCGTTGTTTTGAGTAACTATGGCTACACCTTC. Amino acids: CSVVLSNYGYTF.

The chain is built from TRBV15 and TRBJ1-2; TRBD1 matches 7 bases. CDR3 length: 15 residues. Germline-derived CDR1 and CDR2 are LNHNV and YYDKDF (reference sequence). V lost 0 bases and J lost 8; bases outside the gene matches: 9. CDR3 sequence: CATSRDRQGVGGYTF. The CDR3 DNA reads as TGTGCCACCAGCAGAGATCGCCAGGGGGTTGGGGGCTACACCTTC.

The chain is built from TRBV6-1 and TRBJ2-7, with D tentatively TRBD2 (6 bases). Germline V gene data show CDR1 as MNHNS and CDR2 as SASEGT. Trimming removed 3 bases from V and 0 bases from J, with 9 bases in between. This CDR3 is built from 14 residues. CDR3 bases: TGTGCCAGCAGTGACCGGGGGTACTCCTACGAGCAGTACTTC. Amino acid sequence: CASSDRGYSYEQYF.

V and J are TRBV7-9 and TRBJ1-2; 7 nucleotides agree with TRBD1. CDR3 length: 12 residues. Germline V gene sequence: CDR1 SEHNR, CDR2 FQNEAQ (reference sequence). With V trimmed by 5 bases and J by 7 bases, 4 bases remained unmatched. Here the CDR3 DNA reads TGTGCCAGCAGCGTGACAGGGACTGGCTACACCTTC. Protein: CASSVTGTGYTF.

V gene TRBV7-8 combines with J gene TRBJ2-1, with 7 bases aligning to TRBD1. The germline V gene encodes CDR1 SGHVS and CDR2 FQNEAQ. V lost 3 bases and J lost 9; bases outside the gene matches: 11. The CDR3 is made up of 15 amino acids. CDR3 amino acids: CASSFGFGTVGEQFF. The DNA for the CDR3 is TGTGCCAGCAGCTTTGGATTCGGGACAGTCGGTGAGCAGTTCTTC.

The gene calls are TRBV4-1 and TRBJ2-1, with 9 nucleotides matching TRBD2. CDR1 and CDR2 (germline): MGHRA, YSYEKL. With V trimmed by 0 bases and J by 10 bases, 4 bases remained unmatched. The CDR3 has 14 amino acids. CDR3 protein: CASSQDWAGGEQFF. The CDR3 region has the DNA TGCGCCAGCAGCCAAGATTGGGCGGGGGGGGAGCAGTTCTTC.

This clone occurred once. The chain is built from TRBV5-1 and TRBJ1-1; 7 nucleotides line up with TRBD1. The CDR3 consists of 12 residues. The J segment lost 10 bases and the V segment lost 3 bases, leaving 6 bases of the junction unmatched. Germline CDR1 is SGHRS and CDR2 is YFSETQ. The CDR3 reads CASSWDRQGAFF. Written as DNA, the CDR3 is TGCGCCAGCAGCTGGGATAGACAGGGAGCTTTCTTT.

Remarks on this clone: Since no conserved phenylalanine or tryptophan closes the CDR3, a read error is the likely cause. The DNA is left out, because the CDR3 cannot be placed on it with certainty; the CDR3 is given as TCRdb lists it. The V call is TRBV6-1, the J call TRBJ1-1; the table's D call of TRBD1 was not tested on the DNA. The germline V gene has CDR1 MNHNS and CDR2 SASEGT. The CDR3 has 13 amino acids, counting both end residues. The CDR3 here is CASSETQGTMLTL.

The J gene is TRBJ2-3, the V gene TRBV5-1; D is ambiguous. This CDR3 is built from 14 residues. Germline assignment: CDR1 SGHRS and CDR2 YFSETQ. V gave up 0 bases and J gave up 3 bases, with 8 bases separating them. The CDR3 is CASSLGTRTDTQYF. In DNA, the CDR3 is TGCGCCAGCAGCTTGGGGACCAGGACAGATACGCAGTATTTT.

The gene calls are TRBV19 and TRBJ2-5; no clear D gene. The ends were cut back, 3 bases at V and 4 bases at J, with 18 bases in the middle. This CDR3 contains 16 residues. The germline gives CDR1 LNHDA, CDR2 SQIVND (reference sequence). CDR3 coding DNA: TGTGCCAGTAGTATGAAGACGGGTGGCAGGTCAGAGACCCAGTACTTC. Translated: CASSMKTGGRSETQYF.

In this sample, this clone turned up a few times. The chain links TRBV15 to TRBJ2-7; D gene uncertain. V lost 2 bases and J lost 0, with 5 bases in between. This CDR3 has 13 amino acids. Germline loops: CDR1 LNHNV, CDR2 YYDKDF (reference sequence). CDR3 region: CATSRPSSYEQYF. In DNA, the CDR3 is TGTGCCACCAGCAGACCCAGCTCCTACGAGCAGTACTTC.

The rearrangement uses TRBV6-6 and TRBJ2-2, with D possibly being TRBD1 or TRBD2 (6 bases each). V lost 11 bases to trimming and J lost 0 bases, with 13 bases between them. This CDR3 spans 14 amino acids. Germline CDR1 and CDR2: MNHNY and SVGAGI (reference sequence). CDR3 DNA: TGTGCCGGGGGGCCCTCCCCGAACACCGGGGAGCTGTTTTTT. Protein sequence: CAGGPSPNTGELFF.

This clone has a handful of counts. The chain employs TRBV11-2 and TRBJ1-5, with D unresolved. Trimming cost V 3 bases and J 3 bases, with 12 bases left between them. The CDR3 length is 15 residues. Germline V CDR1 and CDR2: SGHAT, FQNNGV. The CDR3 reads CASSLTGEANQPQHF. The CDR3 DNA sequence: TGTGCCAGCAGCTTGACGGGCGAAGCCAATCAGCCCCAGCATTTT.

This chain connects TRBV10-2 to TRBJ1-5; TRBD1 matches at 8 bases. V dropped 4 bases and J dropped 4; count of bases not matched to a gene: 15. The CDR3 is 18 amino acids. CDR1 is WSHSY, CDR2 SAAADI, per germline. The CDR3 nucleotides are TGCGCCAGCAGTGGCGACCTATCCGGGACAGGAGTAAATCAGCCCCAGCATTTT. It translates to CASSGDLSGTGVNQPQHF.

The sample holds one count of this clone. The rearrangement links TRBV5-1 to TRBJ2-5, with 9 positions matching TRBD2. The germline CDR1 and CDR2 sequences are SGHRS and YFSETQ. With V trimmed by 3 bases and J by 5 bases, 11 bases remained unmatched. This CDR3 is built from 16 residues. CDR3 bases: TGCGCCAGCAGCTGGGGCCTAGCGGGGCCGGGGGAGACCCAGTACTTC. The encoded protein is CASSWGLAGPGETQYF.

The chain carries TRBV7-2 and TRBJ2-5; TRBD2 matches at 13 bases. Trimming took 5 bases from V and 11 from J; bases not matched to a gene: 8. There are 14 residues in the CDR3. Germline CDR1 reads SGHTA; CDR2 reads FQGNSA. CDR3 protein: CASSPTSGGASQYF. DNA of the CDR3: TGTGCCAGCAGCCCAACTAGCGGGGGGGCGTCTCAGTACTTC.

V is TRBV29-1 and J is TRBJ1-2; unclear D gene. This CDR3 spans 12 amino acids. The V gene lost 0 bases and the J gene lost 4 bases, with 6 bases spanning the gap. The germline V gene has CDR1 SQVTM and CDR2 ANQGSEA. The CDR3 sequence: CSVEEVSYGYTF. The CDR3 bases are TGCAGCGTTGAAGAGGTCAGCTATGGCTACACCTTC.